This T cell receptor beta chain was identified during a study of cytomegalovirus exposure and HLA in healthy donors. About the study: Some 91 million unique TCRs from HLA-typed donors were held in an early release of data.

The length of the CDR3 is 16 residues. The V and J ends lost 0 bases and 5 bases, in that order; junction bases with no gene match: 8. The V gene's germline CDR1 is SGHDT and CDR2 YYEEEE. This clone occurred a few times. The PCR made use of 60 Vbeta and 13 Jbeta primers. Method: immunoSEQ multiplex PCR; TCRdb's copy keeps in-frame clones and lacks some. Among about 180,000 clones listed, 85% were seen once. The chain employs TRBV5-6 and TRBJ2-5, with TRBD2 identical over 9 bases. The TCR originated in a boy aged 2 to 10 in good health and CMV-seronegative. Sequenced: PBMCs. The CDR3: CASSLVTRGGVETQYF. The CDR3 DNA sequence: TGTGCCAGCAGCTTGGTTACGCGGGGGGGCGTGGAGACCCAGTACTTC. Based on the CDR3 plus reference TRBV5-6 and TRBJ2-5, the full variable domain is DAGVTQSPTHLIKTRGQQVTLRCSPKSGHDTVSWYQQALGQGPQFIFQYYEEEERQRGNFPDRFSGHQFPNYSSELNVNALLLGDSALYLCASSLVTRGGVETQYFGPGTRLLVL.